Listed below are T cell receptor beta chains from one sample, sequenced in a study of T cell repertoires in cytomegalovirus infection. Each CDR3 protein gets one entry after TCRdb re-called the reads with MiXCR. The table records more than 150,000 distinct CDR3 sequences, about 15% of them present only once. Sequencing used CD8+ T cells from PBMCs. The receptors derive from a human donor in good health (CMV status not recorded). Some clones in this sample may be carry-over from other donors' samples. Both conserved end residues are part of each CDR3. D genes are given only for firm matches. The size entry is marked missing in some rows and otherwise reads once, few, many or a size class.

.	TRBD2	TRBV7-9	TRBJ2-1	CASRPPERERNEQFF	TGTGCCAGCAGGCCCCCCGAGCGGGAGCGGAATGAGCAGTTCTTC
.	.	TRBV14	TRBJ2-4	CASSQGSFIPKNIQYF	TGTGCCAGCAGCCAAGGTTCCTTTATTCCCAAAAACATTCAGTACTTC
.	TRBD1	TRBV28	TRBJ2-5	CASSSLSTGGWRKTQYF	TGTGCCAGCAGTTCCCTCTCGACAGGGGGCTGGAGGAAGACCCAGTACTTC
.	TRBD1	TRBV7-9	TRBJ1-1	CASSLWGWGTVETEAFF	TGTGCCAGCAGCTTATGGGGTTGGGGGACAGTCGAAACTGAAGCTTTCTTT
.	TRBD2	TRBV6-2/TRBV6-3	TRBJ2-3	CASSTALAGGATDTQYF	TGTGCCAGCAGTACGGCACTAGCGGGGGGCGCCACAGATACGCAGTATTTT
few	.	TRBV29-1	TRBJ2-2	CSAVTSGLHTGELFF	TGCAGCGCGGTTACCTCGGGACTCCACACCGGGGAGCTGTTTTTT
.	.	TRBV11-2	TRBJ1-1	CASSLMKSEAFF	TGTGCCAGCAGCTTAATGAAGTCTGAAGCTTTCTTT
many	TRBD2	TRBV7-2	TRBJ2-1	CASSLNKAGPYNEQFF	TGTGCCAGCAGCTTAAATAAAGCGGGACCCTACAATGAGCAGTTCTTC
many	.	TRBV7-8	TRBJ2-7	CASSLGLGNEQYF	TGTGCCAGCAGCTTAGGTCTGGGTAACGAGCAGTACTTC
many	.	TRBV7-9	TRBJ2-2	CASSLDRTTGELFF	TGTGCCAGCAGCTTAGATCGTACGACCGGGGAGCTGTTTTTT
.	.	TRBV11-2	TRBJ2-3	CASSPTWGTDTQYF	TGTGCCAGCAGCCCCACGTGGGGCACAGATACGCAGTATTTT
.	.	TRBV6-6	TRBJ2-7	CASSYPVNDEQYF	TGTGCCAGCAGTTACCCGGTAAATGACGAGCAGTACTTC
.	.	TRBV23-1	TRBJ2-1	CASSQSQEGARLGDEQFF	TGCGCCAGCAGTCAATCCCAAGAAGGGGCCAGGCTAGGCGATGAGCAGTTCTTC
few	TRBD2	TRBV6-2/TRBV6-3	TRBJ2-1	CASSYGGMREEDYNEQFF	TGTGCCAGCAGTTACGGAGGGATGCGGGAGGAGGACTACAATGAGCAGTTCTTC
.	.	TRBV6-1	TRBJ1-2	CASSERGPSPNYGYTF	TGTGCCAGCAGCGAGAGAGGACCCTCCCCAAACTATGGCTACACCTTC
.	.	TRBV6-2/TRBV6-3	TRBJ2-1	CASSYGGEQFF	TGTGCCAGCAGTTACGGTGGGGAGCAGTTCTTC
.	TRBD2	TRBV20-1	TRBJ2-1	CSARDSGGASGRSYNEQFF	TGCAGTGCTAGAGATTCGGGAGGGGCTAGCGGGAGGTCCTACAATGAGCAGTTCTTC
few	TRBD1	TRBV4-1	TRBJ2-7	CASSQDSGQYYEQYF	TGCGCCAGCAGCCAAGATTCGGGACAGTACTACGAGCAGTACTTC
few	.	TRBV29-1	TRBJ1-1	CSVEKEETEAFF	TGCAGCGTTGAAAAAGAGGAAACTGAAGCTTTCTTT
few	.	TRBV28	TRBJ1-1	CAHSLMNTEAFF	TGTGCCCACAGTCTGATGAACACTGAAGCTTTCTTT
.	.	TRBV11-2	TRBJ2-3	CASSQALGDTQYF	TGTGCCAGCAGCCAAGCACTAGGAGATACGCAGTATTTT
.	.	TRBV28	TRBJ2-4	CASSTGSLAKNIQYF	TGTGCCAGCAGCACCGGGTCCTTAGCCAAAAACATTCAGTACTTC
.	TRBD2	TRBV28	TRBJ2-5	CATTGLAGEETQYF	TGTGCCACCACGGGCCTAGCGGGAGAAGAGACCCAGTACTTC
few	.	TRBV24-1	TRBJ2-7	CATSDLGPTRYDEQYF	TGTGCCACCAGTGATTTAGGGCCAACGAGATACGATGAGCAGTACTTC
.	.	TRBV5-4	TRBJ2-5	CASSKRPHRGGLEETQYF	TGTGCCAGCAGCAAGCGCCCCCATAGGGGGGGGCTTGAGGAGACCCAGTACTTC
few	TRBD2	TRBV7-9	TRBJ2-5	CASSTYGTTGEETQYF	TGTGCCAGCAGCACCTACGGGACTACCGGGGAGGAGACCCAGTACTTC
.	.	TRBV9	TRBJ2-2	CASSPAGKTLNTGELFF	TGTGCCAGCAGCCCAGCCGGGAAAACCCTTAACACCGGGGAGCTGTTTTTT
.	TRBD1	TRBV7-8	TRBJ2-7	CASSLEAGGYYEQYF	TGTGCCAGCAGCTTAGAAGCAGGGGGATACTACGAGCAGTACTTC
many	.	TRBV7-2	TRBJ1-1	CASSPLGAQAEAFF	TGTGCCAGCAGCCCCCTGGGGGCCCAGGCTGAAGCTTTCTTT
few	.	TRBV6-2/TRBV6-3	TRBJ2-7	CASSHPPYEQYF	TGTGCCAGCAGCCATCCCCCCTACGAGCAGTACTTC
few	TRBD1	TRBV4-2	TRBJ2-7	CASSQEGDRVSYEQYF	TGTGCCAGCAGCCAAGAAGGGGACAGGGTGTCCTACGAGCAGTACTTC
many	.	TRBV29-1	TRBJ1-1	CSVEEKGRMTEAFF	TGCAGCGTTGAAGAAAAGGGAAGGATGACTGAAGCTTTCTTT
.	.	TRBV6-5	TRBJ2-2	CASSWGVLGTGELFF	TGTGCCAGCAGCTGGGGAGTCTTGGGCACCGGGGAGCTGTTTTTT
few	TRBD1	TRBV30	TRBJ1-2	CAWTDDRGLYGYTF	TGTGCCTGGACCGATGACAGGGGTCTGTATGGCTACACCTTC
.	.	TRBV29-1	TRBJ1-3	CSVVALSGNTIYF	TGCAGCGTTGTGGCCCTTTCCGGAAACACCATATATTTT
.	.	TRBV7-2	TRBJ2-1	CASSPGDPTEFF	TGTGCCAGCAGCCCGGGGGATCCCACGGAGTTCTTC
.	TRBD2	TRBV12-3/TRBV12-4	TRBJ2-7	CASREGGNEQYF	TGTGCCAGCAGAGAGGGAGGGAACGAGCAGTACTTC
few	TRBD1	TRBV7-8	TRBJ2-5	CASSLVSGQNHKEDQETQYF	TGTGCCAGCAGCTTAGTATCGGGACAGAACCACAAAGAGGACCAAGAGACCCAGTACTTC
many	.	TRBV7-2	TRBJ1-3	CASSLDGGSSGNTIYF	TGTGCCAGCAGCTTAGACGGAGGGAGCTCTGGAAACACCATATATTTT
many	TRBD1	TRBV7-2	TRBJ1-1	CASTLDRGQRTEAFF	TGTGCCAGCACGCTGGACAGGGGGCAGAGAACTGAAGCTTTCTTT
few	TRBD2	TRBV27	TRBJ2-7	CASSRSGSHSYEQYF	TGTGCCAGCAGCCGCAGCGGGAGCCATTCCTACGAGCAGTACTTC
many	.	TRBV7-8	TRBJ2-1	CASEAYNEQFF	TGTGCCAGCGAAGCCTACAATGAGCAGTTCTTC
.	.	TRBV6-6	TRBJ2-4	CASTLRDHWGSLAKNIQYF	TGTGCCAGCACTCTCCGGGACCACTGGGGTAGCTTAGCCAAAAACATTCAGTACTTC
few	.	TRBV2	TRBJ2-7	CASSAGLHYEQYF	TGTGCCAGCAGTGCGGGACTCCACTACGAGCAGTACTTC
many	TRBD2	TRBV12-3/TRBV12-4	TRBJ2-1	CASSHGTIKEQFF	TGTGCCAGCAGCCACGGGACTATAAAAGAGCAGTTCTTC
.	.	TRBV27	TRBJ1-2	CASKSPGGGYTF	TGTGCCAGCAAGTCCCCAGGAGGTGGCTACACCTTC
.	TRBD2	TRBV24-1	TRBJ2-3	CATSDLPGLDTDTQYF	TGTGCCACCAGTGATTTGCCGGGACTAGACACAGATACGCAGTATTTT
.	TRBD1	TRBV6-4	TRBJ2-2	CASSESPGGSGELFF	TGTGCCAGCAGTGAGAGTCCAGGGGGCTCCGGGGAGCTGTTTTTT
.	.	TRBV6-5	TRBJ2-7	CASSYQGQAYEQYF	TGTGCCAGCAGTTACCAGGGCCAGGCCTACGAGCAGTACTTC
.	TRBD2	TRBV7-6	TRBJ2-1	CASSTGGADEQFF	TGTGCCAGCAGCACCGGGGGGGCCGATGAGCAGTTCTTC